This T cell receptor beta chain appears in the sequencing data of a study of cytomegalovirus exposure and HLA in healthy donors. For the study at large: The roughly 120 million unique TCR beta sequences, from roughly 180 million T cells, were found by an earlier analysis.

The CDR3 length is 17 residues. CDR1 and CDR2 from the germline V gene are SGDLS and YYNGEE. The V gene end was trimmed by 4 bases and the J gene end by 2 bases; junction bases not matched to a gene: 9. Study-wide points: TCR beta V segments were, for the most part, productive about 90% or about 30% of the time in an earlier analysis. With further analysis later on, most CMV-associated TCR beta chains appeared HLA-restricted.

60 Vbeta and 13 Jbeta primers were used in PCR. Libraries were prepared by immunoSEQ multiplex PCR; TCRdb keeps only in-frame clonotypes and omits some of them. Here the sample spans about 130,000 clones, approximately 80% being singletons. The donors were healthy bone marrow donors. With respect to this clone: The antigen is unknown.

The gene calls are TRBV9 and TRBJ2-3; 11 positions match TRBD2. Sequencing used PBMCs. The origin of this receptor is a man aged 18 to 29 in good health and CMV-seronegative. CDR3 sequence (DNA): TGTGCCAGCAGCCTCCGACTAGCGGGAAATAACACAGATACGCAGTATTTT. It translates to CASSLRLAGNNTDTQYF.